This T cell receptor beta chain was identified during a study of blood T cells in healthy people across ages. Total RNA extracted from each sample amounted to at least 6 micrograms. Using a J-beta primer mix together with a sample-barcoded 5' primer, a second PCR was run for roughly 6 to 12 cycles. TCRdb itself ran the 5' RACE reads through MiXCR, one entry per CDR3 protein. The table has 1.5 million to 2 million distinct CDR3 sequences, 25% to 30% seen once. The V gene end was trimmed by 5 bases and the J gene end by 13 bases; junction bases not matched to a gene: 10. Germline assignment: CDR1 SSHAT and CDR2 FNYEAQ (reference sequence). This CDR3 spans 12 amino acids. The sample holds a few counts of this clonotype.

The sequence was obtained from a woman aged 25-40 years in good health. This sequence joins TRBV7-7 and TRBJ2-5, with 7 bases fitting TRBD1. The sample was blood. For the CDR3, the DNA is TGTGCCAGCAGCACCGGACAGGTAAATCCGTACTTC. This translates into CASSTGQVNPYF. Full variable domain (remainder filled in from reference TRBV7-7 and TRBJ2-5): GAGVSQSPRYKVTKRGQDVTLRCDPISSHATLYWYQQALGQGPEFLTYFNYEAQPDKSGLPSDRFSAERPEGSISTLTIQRTEQRDSAMYRCASSTGQVNPYFGPGTRLLVL.